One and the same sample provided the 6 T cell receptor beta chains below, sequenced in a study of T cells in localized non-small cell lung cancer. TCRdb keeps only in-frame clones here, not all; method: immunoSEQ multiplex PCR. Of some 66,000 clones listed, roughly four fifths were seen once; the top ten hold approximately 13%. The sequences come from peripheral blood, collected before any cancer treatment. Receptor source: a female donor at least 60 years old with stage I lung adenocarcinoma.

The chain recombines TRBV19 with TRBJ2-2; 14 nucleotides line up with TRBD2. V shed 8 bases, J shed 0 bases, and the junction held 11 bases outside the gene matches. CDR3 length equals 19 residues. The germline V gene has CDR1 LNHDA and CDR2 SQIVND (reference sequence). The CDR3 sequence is CASSGLAGGSKTNTGELFF. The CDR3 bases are TGTGCCAGTTCTGGACTAGCGGGGGGTTCCAAAACGAACACCGGGGAGCTGTTTTTT.

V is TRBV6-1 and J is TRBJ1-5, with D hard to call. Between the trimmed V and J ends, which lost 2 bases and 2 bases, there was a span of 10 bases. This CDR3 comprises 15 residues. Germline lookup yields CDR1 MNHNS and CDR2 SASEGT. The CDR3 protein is CASSEQGERNQPQHF. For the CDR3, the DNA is TGTGCCAGCAGTGAACAAGGTGAACGCAATCAGCCCCAGCATTTT.

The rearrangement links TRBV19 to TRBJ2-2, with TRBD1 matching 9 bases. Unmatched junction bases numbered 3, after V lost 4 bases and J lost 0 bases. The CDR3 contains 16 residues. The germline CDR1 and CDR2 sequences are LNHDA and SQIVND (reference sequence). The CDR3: CASSTGQGTNTGELFF. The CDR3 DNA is TGTGCCAGTAGTACCGGACAGGGGACGAACACCGGGGAGCTGTTTTTT.

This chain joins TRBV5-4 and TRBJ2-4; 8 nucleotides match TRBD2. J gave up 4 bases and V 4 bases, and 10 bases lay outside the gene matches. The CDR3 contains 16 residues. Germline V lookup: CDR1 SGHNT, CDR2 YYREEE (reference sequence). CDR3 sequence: CASSREAGGIKNIQYF. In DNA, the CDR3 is TGTGCCAGCAGCCGGGAGGCGGGGGGTATAAAAAACATTCAGTACTTC. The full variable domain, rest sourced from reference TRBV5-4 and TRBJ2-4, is ETGVTQSPTHLIKTRGQQVTLRCSSQSGHNTVSWYQQALGQGPQFIFQYYREEENGRGNFPPRFSGLQFPNYSSELNVNALELDDSALYLCASSREAGGIKNIQYFGAGTRLSVL.

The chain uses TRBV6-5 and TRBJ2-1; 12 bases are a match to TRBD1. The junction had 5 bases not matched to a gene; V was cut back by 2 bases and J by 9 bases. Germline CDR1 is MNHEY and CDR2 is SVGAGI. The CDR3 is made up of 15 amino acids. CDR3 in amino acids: CASSYGTGGSFEQFF. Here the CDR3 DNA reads TGTGCCAGCAGTTACGGGACAGGGGGCTCGTTTGAGCAGTTCTTC.

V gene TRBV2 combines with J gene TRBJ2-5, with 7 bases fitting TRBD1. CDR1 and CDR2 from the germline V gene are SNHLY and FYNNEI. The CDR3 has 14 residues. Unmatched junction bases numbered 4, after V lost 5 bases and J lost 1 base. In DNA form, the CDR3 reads TGTGCCAGCAGTACTAACAGGGGCCAAGAGACCCAGTACTTC. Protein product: CASSTNRGQETQYF.